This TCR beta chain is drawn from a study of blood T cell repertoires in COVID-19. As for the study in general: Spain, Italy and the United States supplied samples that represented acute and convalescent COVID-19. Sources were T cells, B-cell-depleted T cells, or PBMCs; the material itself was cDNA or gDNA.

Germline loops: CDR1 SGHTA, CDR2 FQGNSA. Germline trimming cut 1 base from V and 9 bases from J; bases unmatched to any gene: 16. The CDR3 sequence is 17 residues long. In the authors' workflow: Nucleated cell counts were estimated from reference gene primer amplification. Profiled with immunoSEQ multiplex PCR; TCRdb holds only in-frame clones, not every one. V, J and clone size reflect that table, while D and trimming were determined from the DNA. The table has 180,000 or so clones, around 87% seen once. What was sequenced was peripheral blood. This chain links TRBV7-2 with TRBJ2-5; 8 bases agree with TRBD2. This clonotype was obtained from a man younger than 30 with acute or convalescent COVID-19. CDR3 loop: CASSLEPLAGRPVAQYF. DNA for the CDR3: TGTGCCAGCAGCTTAGAACCCCTAGCGGGCCGTCCGGTGGCCCAGTACTTC.